These T cell receptor beta chains were read from a single sample in a study of siplizumab effects on memory and regulatory T cells. The method was immunoSEQ multiplex PCR; TCRdb's version includes in-frame clones alone and lacks a portion of them. The top ten clones hold around 1.3% of a sample with fewer than 120,000 clones, roughly 92% of them seen once. The sequencing sample was made of CD4+ T cells sorted from blood. The source of these receptors is a human donor in good health. CDR3s include the opening cysteine and the closing phenylalanine or tryptophan. D genes are given only for firm matches. The size field is filled for only some rows; it gives once, few, many or a size class.

v_call: TRBV19
j_call: TRBJ2-1
clone_size: .
d_call: TRBD2
cdr3_nt: TGTGCCAGTAGTCCTCTCCGGGGGGGGGACGATGAGCAGTTCTTC
cdr3_aa: CASSPLRGGDDEQFF

v_call: TRBV25-1
j_call: TRBJ1-1
clone_size: .
d_call: .
cdr3_nt: TGTGCCAGCAGAATAGGAGGGAACACTGAAGCTTTCTTT
cdr3_aa: CASRIGGNTEAFF

v_call: TRBV5-4
j_call: TRBJ2-1
clone_size: .
d_call: TRBD2
cdr3_nt: TGTGCCAGCAGCCAAGCCGGGACTAGCGGCTACAATGAGCAGTTCTTC
cdr3_aa: CASSQAGTSGYNEQFF

v_call: TRBV7-9
j_call: TRBJ1-1
clone_size: .
d_call: TRBD1
cdr3_nt: TGTGCCAGCAGCCCATGGACAGGGGCCGAGCTCGCTTTCTTT
cdr3_aa: CASSPWTGAELAFF

v_call: TRBV4-1
j_call: TRBJ1-2
clone_size: once
d_call: .
cdr3_nt: TGCGCCAGCAGCCACGTGACAGACAACTATGGCTACACCTTC
cdr3_aa: CASSHVTDNYGYTF

v_call: TRBV18
j_call: TRBJ2-7
clone_size: .
d_call: .
cdr3_nt: TGTGCCAGCTCACCCTGGGCAGGATCCTACGAGCAGTACTTC
cdr3_aa: CASSPWAGSYEQYF

v_call: TRBV20-1
j_call: TRBJ1-2
clone_size: .
d_call: .
cdr3_nt: TGCAGTGCGTATCCGATCTATGGCTACACCTTC
cdr3_aa: CSAYPIYGYTF

v_call: TRBV19
j_call: TRBJ1-2
clone_size: .
d_call: TRBD1
cdr3_nt: TGTGCCACATCTGTAGGGGGCATACGTGGCTACACCTTC
cdr3_aa: CATSVGGIRGYTF

v_call: TRBV5-1
j_call: TRBJ1-6
clone_size: .
d_call: TRBD1
cdr3_nt: TGCGCCAGCAGCCGGGACAGGGATTCACCCCTCCACTTT
cdr3_aa: CASSRDRDSPLHF

v_call: TRBV29-1
j_call: TRBJ2-7
clone_size: once
d_call: TRBD2
cdr3_nt: TGCAGCGTTCGAGCGGGAGGGCAGGTCGAGCAGTACTTC
cdr3_aa: CSVRAGGQVEQYF

v_call: TRBV19
j_call: TRBJ2-7
clone_size: .
d_call: .
cdr3_nt: TGTGCCAGTAGTATAGATGGGTACGAGCAGTACTTC
cdr3_aa: CASSIDGYEQYF

v_call: TRBV14
j_call: TRBJ1-6
clone_size: .
d_call: .
cdr3_nt: TGTGCCAGCAGCCAAGAACGGGACACCACCCTCCACTTT
cdr3_aa: CASSQERDTTLHF

v_call: TRBV5-1
j_call: TRBJ2-3
clone_size: .
d_call: TRBD2
cdr3_nt: TGCGCCAGCAAACTAGCGGGAGACACAGATACGCAGTATTTT
cdr3_aa: CASKLAGDTDTQYF